This TCR beta chain appears in the sequencing data of a study of blood T cell repertoires in COVID-19. Across the study: The United States, Italy and Spain provided the acute and convalescent COVID-19 samples. Nucleic acid was either cDNA or gDNA, and it came from T cells, B-cell-depleted T cells, or PBMCs.

The CDR3 contains 14 residues. CDR1 and CDR2 (germline): SGHAT, FQNNGV. This clone was observed once. The germline gene is not matched at one end of the junction; a read error may be the cause. Source study methods: By means of reference gene primer amplification, nucleated cell counts were estimated. TCRdb keeps only in-frame clones here, not all; method: immunoSEQ multiplex PCR. Clonal size and the V and J genes are those of that table, whereas D and trimming came from the DNA. The repertoire holds roughly 250,000 clones, with 82% as singletons. This receptor was identified in an older woman with active or convalescent COVID-19. Sequencing was carried out using peripheral blood. V usage is TRBV11-2 and J usage is TRBJ1-3; D not resolved. The CDR3 loop reads CASSLRGSGSTIYF. The CDR3 bases are TGTGCCAGCAGCTTACGGGGATCTGGAAGCACCATATATTTT.